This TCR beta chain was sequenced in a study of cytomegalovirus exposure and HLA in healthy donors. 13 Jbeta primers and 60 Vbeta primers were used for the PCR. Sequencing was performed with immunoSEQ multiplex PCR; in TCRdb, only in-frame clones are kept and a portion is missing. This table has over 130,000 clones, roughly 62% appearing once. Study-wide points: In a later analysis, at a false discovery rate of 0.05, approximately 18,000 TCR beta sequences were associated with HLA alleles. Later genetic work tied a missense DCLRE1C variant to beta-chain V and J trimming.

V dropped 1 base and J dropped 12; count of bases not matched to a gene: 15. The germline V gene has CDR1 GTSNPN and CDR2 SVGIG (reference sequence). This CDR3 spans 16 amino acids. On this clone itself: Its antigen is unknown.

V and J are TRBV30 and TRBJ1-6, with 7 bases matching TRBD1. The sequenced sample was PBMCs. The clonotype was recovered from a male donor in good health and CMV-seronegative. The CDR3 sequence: CAWSDRTGHSLRPLHF. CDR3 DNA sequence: TGTGCCTGGAGTGATCGGACAGGCCACTCCCTGCGACCCCTCCACTTT.